The 15 T cell receptor beta chains below were found in one sample sequenced in a study of tumor and adjacent non-tumor tissue in lung cancer. No cell sorting was done before RNA was extracted from the tissue. A modified ARM-PCR protocol with three rounds of nested PCR amplified TCRbeta. One entry per CDR3 protein results from TCRdb running MiXCR on the multiplex PCR reads. The sample includes fewer than 150,000 distinct CDR3 sequences, roughly 66% seen only once; the top ten take roughly 18%. Sequencing was carried out using lung tumor tissue. Source of these receptors: a man between 60 and 75 years old with small cell lung cancer.

This clonotype was recorded at least ten times. The rearrangement uses TRBV7-9 and TRBJ2-1, with D maybe TRBD2 (6 bases). The germline CDR1 and CDR2 sequences are SEHNR and FQNEAQ (reference sequence). Trimming removed 1 base from V and 7 bases from J, with 14 bases in between. This CDR3 has 15 amino acids. Here the CDR3 reads CASSLGPGASNEQFF. The DNA of the CDR3 is TGTGCCAGCAGCTTAGGCCCGGGAGCCAGTAATGAGCAGTTCTTC.

In this sample, this clonotype turned up many times. J is TRBJ2-3 and V is TRBV24-1; D gene uncertain. The CDR3 has 12 amino acids. Germline V lookup: CDR1 KGHDR, CDR2 SFDVKD. V was trimmed by 5 bases and J by 9 bases, leaving 11 bases between them. CDR3 residues: CATSGATETQYF. The CDR3 DNA is TGTGCCACCAGTGGGGCGACGGAAACGCAGTATTTT.

To note about this clonotype: A read error is likely, as this CDR3 ends without the conserved phenylalanine or tryptophan. The chain is built from TRBV20-1 and TRBJ1-6, with D hard to call. The V end lost 0 bases, the J end lost 8 bases, and 20 bases lay between the germline ends. This CDR3 has 17 amino acids. CDR1 is DFQATT, CDR2 SNEGSKA, per germline (reference sequence). The CDR3 sequence: CSARDNEGQASDSPLHY. The CDR3 nucleotides read TGCAGTGCTAGAGATAATGAAGGGCAGGCTTCGGATTCACCCCTCCACTAT.

The chain links TRBV30 to TRBJ1-5; 7 positions agree with TRBD1. V gave up 3 bases and J gave up 4 bases; unmatched junction bases: 9. Germline assignment: CDR1 GTSNPN and CDR2 SVGIG (reference sequence). The CDR3 has 15 amino acids. CDR3 residues: CAWRPKGQKNQPQHF. In nucleotides, the CDR3 is TGTGCCTGGAGGCCTAAGGGACAGAAAAATCAGCCCCAGCATTTT.

This clonotype was picked up many times. This rearrangement joins TRBV29-1 to TRBJ2-1; the match to TRBD2 covers 7 bases. The CDR3 has 14 amino acids. Germline CDR1 reads SQVTM; CDR2 reads ANQGSEA. J was trimmed by 5 bases and V by 4 bases; bases with no gene match: 8. The CDR3 DNA sequence: TGCAGCGTTGTCGGGCGGGAGAGGAACAATGAGCAGTTCTTC. It translates to CSVVGRERNNEQFF.

V usage is TRBV6-5 and J usage is TRBJ2-7; TRBD2 matches 9 bases. Trimming removed 5 bases from V and 6 bases from J; junction bases left unmatched: 8. The CDR3 consists of 14 residues. The V gene's germline CDR1 is MNHEY and CDR2 SVGAGI. CDR3 DNA sequence: TGTGCCAGCAGTACCCGGACTAGCGCGATCGAGCAGTACTTC. This codes for CASSTRTSAIEQYF.

This clonotype showed up many times. V and J are TRBV6-6 and TRBJ2-5; D may be TRBD2 (7 bases). The length of the CDR3 is 16 residues. Germline V gives CDR1 MNHNY, CDR2 SVGAGI (reference sequence). Trimming removed 5 bases at V and 1 base at J, with 17 bases between. CDR3 loop: CASSRNRGAPQETQYF. In DNA form, the CDR3 reads TGTGCCAGCAGTCGTAACCGGGGGGCGCCCCAAGAGACCCAGTACTTC.

The chain combines TRBV18 with TRBJ2-3; D is unresolved. In germline, CDR1 is KGHSH, CDR2 LQKENI. CDR3 size: 14 residues. The ends were cut back, 3 bases at V and 4 bases at J, with 11 bases in the middle. CDR3 region: CASSPQGPPDTQYF. The CDR3 DNA is TGTGCCAGCTCACCCCAAGGGCCCCCAGATACGCAGTATTTT.

Concerning this clonotype itself: Germline and junction disagree at one end, which may indicate a read error. V usage is TRBV20-1 and J usage is TRBJ1-1; 8 bases match TRBD1. The CDR3 sequence is 12 residues long. The germline gives CDR1 DFQATT, CDR2 SNEGSKA (reference sequence). The CDR3 nucleotides read TGTAGTGCCGCAGGGGGCGCGGGTGAAGTTTTCTTT. Its protein product is CSAAGGAGEVFF.

The chain uses TRBV7-8 and TRBJ2-7; D unresolved. The CDR3 is 14 residues long. Germline-derived CDR1 and CDR2 are SGHVS and FQNEAQ. This CDR3 is CTSTLHPGPYEQYV. The CDR3 DNA follows: TGTACCAGCACCTTACATCCGGGTCCCTACGAGCAGTACGTC.

A remark on this clonotype: In this CDR3 the conserved last residue, phenylalanine or tryptophan, is missing, so a read error is likely. The CDR3 spells CASSPGLYEQYI. Written as DNA, the CDR3 is TGTGCCAGCAGTCCGGGCCTCTACGAGCAGTACATC. The V and J genes are TRBV12-3 or TRBV12-4 and TRBJ2-7, with no clear D. The CDR3 is 12 residues long. V was cut by 5 bases and J by 3 bases, with 8 bases left in between.

Points on this clonotype: A much larger clone lies a single base off, so this may be a read error. The chain joins TRBV20-1 to TRBJ2-1; 10 bases align to TRBD2. This CDR3 has 15 residues. Unmatched junction bases numbered 11, after V lost 5 bases and J lost 7 bases. The germline V gene encodes CDR1 DFQATT and CDR2 SNEGSKA (reference sequence). This CDR3 reads CSAATLAGVRNEQFF. DNA for the CDR3: TGCAGTGCTGCGACCCTAGCGGGAGTTCGGAATGAGCAGTTCTTC.

As regards this clonotype: A much more abundant neighbour one base away suggests this may be a read error. This chain links TRBV20-1 with TRBJ1-2, with 11 bases fitting TRBD1. This CDR3 has 14 residues. Germline loops: CDR1 DFQATT, CDR2 SNEGSKA (reference sequence). V lost 3 bases to trimming and J lost 5 bases; unmatched junction nucleotides: 5. CDR3 region: CSASTGTGGYGYTF. CDR3 bases: TGCAGTGCTAGCACCGGGACAGGGGGGTATGGCTACACCTTC.

This clonotype was recorded at least ten times. The chain employs TRBV5-4 and TRBJ2-3, with no clear D. Germline CDR1 is SGHNT and CDR2 is YYREEE (reference sequence). V lost 0 bases, J lost 3 bases, and 5 bases lay in between. This CDR3 is built from 13 residues. CDR3 residues: CASSLAVTDTQYF. The DNA of the CDR3 is TGTGCCAGCAGCTTGGCGGTGACAGATACGCAGTATTTT.

This clonotype came up a few times. The CDR3 DNA reads as TGTGCCAGCAGCCAACTCGTGGCGGGAGGTGTAGGGGAGACCCAGTACTTC. Amino acids: CASSQLVAGGVGETQYF. The gene calls are TRBV4-2 and TRBJ2-5; 8 bases line up with TRBD2. With 2 bases clipped from V and 5 bases from J, the junction kept 13 bases outside the gene matches. This CDR3 region has 17 residues. Germline V lookup: CDR1 LGHNA, CDR2 YNFKEQ.